Given below is one T cell receptor (beta chain) in context. Its target is unknown. Trimming shortened V by 0 bases and J by 3 bases, and 4 bases separated the two germline ends. The CDR3 is made up of 13 amino acids. Germline-derived CDR1 and CDR2 are LGHNA and YSLEER. These data are taken from a study of graft-versus-host responses after intestinal transplantation. Study overall: In this cohort, recipients had multivisceral, liver-intestinal, or isolated intestinal transplants.

Clones were read by immunoSEQ multiplex PCR, and TCRdb kept only the in-frame ones, dropping some. The sample lists 100,000 or so clones, 85% to 95% occurring once. This receptor was identified in a human donor who received an intestinal transplant. The chain has TRBV4-3 and TRBJ2-3; D ambiguous. The source material was unstimulated CD8+ T cells sorted from spleen or lymph node cells, sampled before intestinal transplant. The CDR3 reads CASSQDITDTQYF. The CDR3 nucleotides read TGCGCCAGCAGCCAAGATATTACAGATACGCAGTATTTT.